Presented here are 30 T cell receptor beta chains from one specimen sequenced in a study of T cells in localized non-small cell lung cancer. The assay was immunoSEQ multiplex PCR, and TCRdb's table has in-frame clones only and misses some. The sample has 100,000 to 150,000 clones, roughly 90% seen once. Material: peripheral blood, obtained before any cancer treatment. The receptors were gathered from a female donor of 60 years or more with stage I lung adenocarcinoma.

The chain couples TRBV7-9 to TRBJ2-1; 10 nucleotides agree with TRBD2. Trimming took 3 bases from V and 4 from J; bases not matched to a gene: 6. The CDR3 covers 16 residues. The V gene's germline CDR1 is SEHNR and CDR2 FQNEAQ (reference sequence). The chain's CDR3 is CASSLTRTSGYNEQFF. For the CDR3, the DNA is TGTGCCAGCAGCTTGACCCGGACTAGCGGATACAATGAGCAGTTCTTC.

The chain employs TRBV27 and TRBJ2-7, with D unresolved. The CDR3 extends over 12 amino acids. Germline V gene lookup returns CDR1 MNHEY and CDR2 SMNVEV (reference sequence). The V and J ends lost 3 bases and 7 bases respectively, with 10 bases between them. CDR3 sequence: CASSFVGLEQYF. The CDR3 DNA reads TGTGCCAGCAGTTTTGTGGGGTTGGAGCAGTACTTC.

The rearrangement uses TRBV5-4 and TRBJ2-3, with no clear D. This CDR3 has 15 amino acids. CDR1 and CDR2 from the germline V gene are SGHNT and YYREEE (reference sequence). Trimming removed 0 bases at V and 2 bases at J, with 10 bases between. The CDR3 DNA is TGTGCCAGCAGCTTGGCCCCCCACACCACAGATACGCAGTATTTT. Translated, it gives CASSLAPHTTDTQYF.

The table lists this clone with a few counts. V gene TRBV19 combines with J gene TRBJ1-1; D unresolved. CDR3 length equals 13 residues. V gave up 1 base and J gave up 4 bases, with 7 bases separating them. Germline V CDR1 and CDR2: LNHDA, SQIVND (reference sequence). The CDR3 sequence is CASSIVVATEAFF. The CDR3 DNA is TGTGCCAGTAGTATAGTCGTTGCCACTGAAGCTTTCTTT.

The chain employs TRBV7-9 and TRBJ2-2; tentatively, D is TRBD1 (5 bases). V was cut by 11 bases and J by 5 bases, with 21 bases left in between. Looked up from germline, CDR1 is SEHNR and CDR2 is FQNEAQ (reference sequence). The CDR3 consists of 15 residues. For the CDR3, the DNA is TGTGCCTGCCCGTCTAGGGCAGGGTGGACCGGGGAGCTGTTTTTT. Its protein is CACPSRAGWTGELFF.

The CDR3 coding sequence is TGCAGCGTTGAAGACTTTGGGACCGCCGACACCTTC. The encoded protein is CSVEDFGTADTF. The genes are TRBV29-1 and TRBJ1-2; a weak D match, TRBD1 (5 bases). CDR1 is SQVTM and CDR2 is ANQGSEA in the germline V gene. This CDR3 contains 12 residues. Deletions cut 0 bases from V and 12 bases from J, with 14 bases between.

The chain combines TRBV27 with TRBJ2-7, with TRBD1 as a possible D gene (6 bases). CDR1 and CDR2 from the germline V gene are MNHEY and SMNVEV (reference sequence). Trimming took off 2 bases at V and 3 bases at J, with 14 bases between the two ends. The CDR3 covers 15 residues. The CDR3 protein is CASSLRTDGFYEQYF. As DNA, the CDR3 is TGTGCCAGCAGTTTACGGACAGACGGATTCTACGAGCAGTACTTC.

The chain recombines TRBV7-9 with TRBJ2-1; 8 bases are a match to TRBD2. Germline values: CDR1 SEHNR, CDR2 FQNEAQ (reference sequence). This CDR3 is built from 16 residues. The J segment lost 7 bases and the V segment lost 2 bases, leaving 10 bases of the junction unmatched. CDR3 sequence (DNA): TGTGCCAGCAGCTTACAAGTAGTAGCGGGGTGGAATGAGCAGTTCTTC. This gives the protein CASSLQVVAGWNEQFF. Drawing the rest from reference TRBV7-9 and TRBJ2-1, the complete variable domain is DTGVSQNPRHKITKRGQNVTFRCDPISEHNRLYWYRQTLGQGPEFLTYFQNEAQLEKSRLLSDRFSAERPKGSFSTLEIQRTEQGDSAMYLCASSLQVVAGWNEQFFGPGTRLTVL.

This chain uses TRBV18 with TRBJ2-2, with unresolved D. The CDR3 contains 15 residues. The V and J ends lost 0 bases and 6 bases respectively, with 11 bases between them. The germline V gene encodes CDR1 KGHSH and CDR2 LQKENI. DNA for the CDR3: TGTGCCAGCTCACCACCGTCCTCGGGCCCCGGGGAGCTGTTTTTT. It specifies CASSPPSSGPGELFF.

The chain has TRBV2 and TRBJ2-2; D remains ambiguous. Trimming cost V 3 bases and J 2 bases, with 10 bases left between them. This CDR3 contains 15 residues. Germline loops: CDR1 SNHLY, CDR2 FYNNEI. This CDR3 reads CASSDVSVNTGELFF. CDR3 nucleotide sequence: TGTGCCAGCAGTGATGTTTCAGTTAACACCGGGGAGCTGTTTTTT.

On this clone: Germline and junction disagree at one end, which may indicate a read error. The chain uses TRBV5-4 and TRBJ2-1; TRBD2 agrees at 8 bases. Germline CDR1 is SGHNT and CDR2 is YYREEE (reference sequence). CDR3 length: 15 residues. The CDR3 spells CASGLDSGVYNEQFF. The CDR3 DNA sequence: TGTGCCAGCGGCTTGGATAGCGGGGTCTACAATGAGCAGTTCTTC.

The chain carries TRBV5-1 and TRBJ2-3, with 8 nucleotides matching TRBD2. The CDR3 has 17 amino acids. V was clipped by 2 bases and J by 1 base; unmatched bases: 9. Germline loops: CDR1 SGHRS, CDR2 YFSETQ. The CDR3 DNA follows: TGCGCCAGCAGCTTAAGCCCGCCCGGGAGGGGCACAGATACGCAGTATTTT. Translation gives CASSLSPPGRGTDTQYF.

The CDR3 is CASSPPTSGKIAKNIQYF. The CDR3 region has the DNA TGTGCCAGCAGCCCCCCGACTAGCGGTAAAATAGCCAAAAACATTCAGTACTTC. The rearrangement links TRBV7-9 to TRBJ2-4, with 9 positions matching TRBD2. Germline V gene lookup returns CDR1 SEHNR and CDR2 FQNEAQ (reference sequence). This CDR3 has 18 residues. J was trimmed by 0 bases and V by 5 bases; bases with no gene match: 11.

This clone appeared once. The V gene is TRBV19, the J gene TRBJ2-1; maybe TRBD2 (6 bases). The CDR3 extends over 13 amino acids. The germline gives CDR1 LNHDA, CDR2 SQIVND (reference sequence). Trimming cost V 3 bases and J 8 bases, with 11 bases left between them. The CDR3 nucleotides read TGTGCCAGTAGTATTCCCGGGGGTTATGAGCAGTTCTTC. Protein: CASSIPGGYEQFF. Supplemented by reference TRBV19 and TRBJ2-1, the full variable domain reads DGGITQSPKYLFRKEGQNVTLSCEQNLNHDAMYWYRQDPGQGLRLIYYSQIVNDFQKGDIAEGYSVSREKKESFPLTVTSAQKNPTAFYLCASSIPGGYEQFFGPGTRLTVL.

The genes are TRBV5-1 and TRBJ2-2; D is undetermined. Trimming removed 4 bases from V and 4 bases from J, with 14 bases in between. The germline V gene has CDR1 SGHRS and CDR2 YFSETQ. This CDR3 has 15 amino acids. The CDR3 DNA follows: TGCGCCAGCAGCCTGGATAGTCCGGTCACCGGGGAGCTGTTTTTT. It encodes CASSLDSPVTGELFF.

The chain couples TRBV5-3 to TRBJ2-5, with 7 bases aligning to TRBD2. Being an ORF, TRBV5-3 has a function that is uncertain. The CDR3 is 15 amino acids. V shed 7 bases, J shed 2 bases, and the junction held 11 bases outside the gene matches. The CDR3 coding sequence is TGTGCCAGACCATGGGGGGGGTCAGGGCAAGAGACCCAGTACTTC. Amino acid sequence: CARPWGGSGQETQYF.

This clone was counted only a few times. The chain links TRBV2 to TRBJ1-2, with 9 bases that match TRBD1. Germline assignment: CDR1 SNHLY and CDR2 FYNNEI. This CDR3 comprises 15 residues. With V trimmed by 6 bases and J by 7 bases, 12 bases remained unmatched. CDR3 protein: CASSPRTGEPSGYTF. The CDR3 DNA follows: TGTGCCAGCAGCCCCAGGACAGGGGAACCCTCTGGCTACACCTTC.

The chain has TRBV19 and TRBJ1-4; unclear D gene. V dropped 2 bases and J dropped 8 bases, with 9 bases sitting between them. The CDR3 covers 13 residues. Germline lookup yields CDR1 LNHDA and CDR2 SQIVND (reference sequence). In DNA, the CDR3 is TGTGCCAGTAGTATAAGCCGGATCGAAAAACTGTTTTTT. It translates to CASSISRIEKLFF.

V is TRBV7-6 and J is TRBJ1-2, with 11 bases matching TRBD1. Per germline, CDR1 SGHVS and CDR2 FNYEAQ. The CDR3 sequence is 16 residues long. The J segment lost 1 base and the V segment lost 5 bases, leaving 6 bases of the junction unmatched. CDR3 sequence: CASSLPGTGGNYGYTF. DNA of the CDR3: TGTGCCAGCAGCCTACCCGGGACAGGGGGTAACTATGGCTACACCTTC. The full variable domain, rest sourced from reference TRBV7-6 and TRBJ1-2, is GAGVSQSPRYKVTKRGQDVALRCDPISGHVSLYWYRQALGQGPEFLTYFNYEAQQDKSGLPNDRFSAERPEGSISTLTIQRTEQRDSAMYRCASSLPGTGGNYGYTFGSGTRLTVV.

This chain links TRBV10-3 with TRBJ1-5; 8 nucleotides agree with TRBD1. CDR1 is ENHRY, CDR2 SYGVKD, per germline. The length of the CDR3 is 15 residues. Germline trimming cut 10 bases from V and 3 bases from J; bases unmatched to any gene: 11. Written as DNA, the CDR3 is TGTGCCACGGGGGGGGGACAGGATGCCAATCAGCCCCAGCATTTT. This translates into CATGGGQDANQPQHF.

V gene TRBV19 combines with J gene TRBJ2-1, with 10 nucleotides matching TRBD2. This CDR3 is 18 amino acids long. CDR1 is LNHDA and CDR2 is SQIVND in the germline V gene (reference sequence). Trimming at V came to 4 bases and at J to 7 bases, leaving 16 bases not matched to a gene. CDR3 sequence: CASSNLPGASGSRNEQFF. In DNA form, the CDR3 reads TGTGCCAGTAGTAACCTACCTGGGGCTAGCGGGAGTCGAAATGAGCAGTTCTTC.

The rearrangement uses TRBV10-3 and TRBJ2-5; 8 nucleotides line up with TRBD1. Looked up from germline, CDR1 is ENHRY and CDR2 is SYGVKD. Germline trimming cut 0 bases from V and 4 bases from J; bases unmatched to any gene: 7. The CDR3 spans 16 residues. The CDR3 DNA follows: TGTGCCATCAGTGAGTCGAGTGCAGGGGGCGCAGAGACCCAGTACTTC. Amino acid sequence: CAISESSAGGAETQYF.

This chain links TRBV6-4 with TRBJ2-2, with TRBD2 matching 7 bases. CDR1 and CDR2 from the germline V gene are MRHNA and SNTAGT. With V trimmed by 6 bases and J by 7 bases, 14 bases remained unmatched. This CDR3 is 16 amino acids long. In DNA form, the CDR3 reads TGTGCCAGCAGAGGAAAAGGAAGCGGGATTAGCGGGGAGCTGTTTTTT. Translated, it gives CASRGKGSGISGELFF.

The genes are TRBV6-1 and TRBJ2-5; D gene ambiguous. Germline V gives CDR1 MNHNS, CDR2 SASEGT. With 3 bases removed from V and 1 base from J, the gap between germline ends came to 6 bases. This CDR3 has 13 residues. In DNA form, the CDR3 reads TGTGCCAGCAGTGATCGAATCCAAGAGACCCAGTACTTC. Protein sequence: CASSDRIQETQYF.

The CDR3 loop reads CASSVGPANTGELFF. CDR3 bases: TGCGCCAGCAGTGTGGGACCGGCGAACACCGGGGAGCTGTTTTTT. The V call is TRBV10-1, the J call TRBJ2-2, with D perhaps given as TRBD1 or TRBD2 (5 bases each). Trimming pared 4 bases from V and 0 bases from J, leaving 9 bases between. This CDR3 region has 15 residues. Germline lookup yields CDR1 WNHNN and CDR2 SYGVQD (reference sequence).

V usage is TRBV28 and J usage is TRBJ2-3; D remains unclear. CDR1 MDHEN and CDR2 SYDVKM come from the germline V gene. Trimming pared 5 bases from V and 0 bases from J, leaving 6 bases between. This CDR3 contains 13 residues. Here the CDR3 reads CASSQTSTDTQYF. The CDR3 DNA reads as TGTGCCAGCAGTCAGACAAGCACAGATACGCAGTATTTT.

The V gene is TRBV28, the J gene TRBJ2-7; D remains unclear. From germline, CDR1 is MDHEN and CDR2 SYDVKM. V was trimmed by 5 bases and J by 3 bases, leaving 20 bases between them. The CDR3 length is 16 residues. The CDR3 spells CASSPLVALGNYEQYF. The CDR3 DNA follows: TGTGCCAGCAGTCCCCTGGTGGCCCTTGGCAACTACGAGCAGTACTTC.

The chain couples TRBV11-2 to TRBJ2-5, with D possibly being TRBD1 or TRBD2 (5 bases each). CDR1 is SGHAT, CDR2 FQNNGV, per germline. There are 14 residues in the CDR3. Trimming took 4 bases from V and 3 from J, leaving 12 bases between them. The CDR3 DNA is TGTGCCAGCAGCTGGTCCGGGACCGAAGAGACCCAGTACTTC. Protein product: CASSWSGTEETQYF.

The rearrangement joins TRBV6-5 to TRBJ2-7, with D hard to call. V lost 5 bases to trimming and J lost 3 bases, with 8 bases between them. Germline-derived CDR1 and CDR2 are MNHEY and SVGAGI. The CDR3 covers 12 residues. The CDR3 DNA follows: TGTGCCAGCAGTGAAGGGTTCTACGAGCAGTACTTC. This sequence encodes CASSEGFYEQYF.

The V and J genes are TRBV11-3 and TRBJ2-7; no reliable D call. Trimming took off 3 bases at V and 6 bases at J, with 9 bases between the two ends. This CDR3 is 12 amino acids long. CDR1 SGHNT and CDR2 YENEEA come from the germline V gene. The CDR3 loop is CASSFRSGEQYF. The CDR3 DNA is TGTGCCAGCAGCTTTAGAAGTGGCGAGCAGTACTTC.